The 18 T cell receptor beta chains in this list originate from one sample, sequenced in a study of cytomegalovirus exposure and HLA in healthy donors. The primer mix had 60 Vbeta and 13 Jbeta primers. Assay: immunoSEQ multiplex PCR; the TCRdb copy retains only in-frame clones and omits some. The table has around 230,000 clones, just under 80% seen once. Sequencing was done on a sample of PBMCs. These receptors came from a boy younger than 18 in good health and CMV-seronegative.

The CDR3 coding sequence is TGTGCCAGCAGCTTAGGGCAGGGTGGTAACGAGCAGTACTTC. Its translation is CASSLGQGGNEQYF. This chain connects TRBV11-2 to TRBJ2-7; a weak D match, TRBD1 (5 bases). The V end lost 1 base, the J end lost 5 bases, and 12 bases lay between the germline ends. The germline CDR1 and CDR2 sequences are SGHAT and FQNNGV. The CDR3 spans 14 residues.

The gene calls are TRBV27 and TRBJ1-1, with D possibly TRBD1 on 6 matching bases. Per the germline V gene, CDR1 is MNHEY and CDR2 is SMNVEV (reference sequence). The ends were cut back, 6 bases at V and 1 base at J, with 12 bases in the middle. This CDR3 has 14 amino acids. CDR3: CASRVHRENTEAFF. The CDR3 DNA sequence: TGTGCCAGCAGGGTACACAGGGAGAACACTGAAGCTTTCTTT.

V gene TRBV30 combines with J gene TRBJ1-2, with D possibly being TRBD1 (6 bases). Germline V gives CDR1 GTSNPN, CDR2 SVGIG (reference sequence). The CDR3 contains 13 residues. V lost 0 bases to trimming and J lost 6 bases, with 11 bases between them. The CDR3 DNA sequence: TGTGCCTGGAGTGTACGTGGGGGCCATGGCTACACCTTC. It translates to CAWSVRGGHGYTF.

The V call is TRBV10-3, the J call TRBJ1-3; D is undetermined. The CDR3 is 16 residues long. From germline, CDR1 is ENHRY and CDR2 SYGVKD. Trimming took 4 bases from V and 0 from J, leaving 13 bases between them. DNA of the CDR3: TGTGCCATCAGTGGAAACAGAAAAACCTCTGGAAACACCATATATTTT. Its translation: CAISGNRKTSGNTIYF.

The chain recombines TRBV30 with TRBJ2-3; no clear D gene. V lost 2 bases and J lost 0, with 9 bases in between. The germline gives CDR1 GTSNPN, CDR2 SVGIG (reference sequence). This CDR3 comprises 14 residues. CDR3 in DNA: TGTGCCTGGAGTAATGCGTATAGCACAGATACGCAGTATTTT. Encoded protein: CAWSNAYSTDTQYF. The complete variable domain, with remaining parts taken from reference TRBV30 and TRBJ2-3, reads SQTIHQWPATLVQPVGSPLSLECTVEGTSNPNLYWYRQAAGRGLQLLFYSVGIGQISSEVPQNLSASRPQDRQFILSSKKLLLSDSGFYLCAWSNAYSTDTQYFGPGTRLTVL.

CDR3 sequence (DNA): TGTGCCAGCGGTACAAACGAGCAGTACTTC. Translating it yields CASGTNEQYF. The rearrangement uses TRBV27 and TRBJ2-7, with D unresolved. With 8 bases removed from V and 5 bases from J, the gap between germline ends came to 7 bases. Germline CDR1 and CDR2: MNHEY and SMNVEV (reference sequence). The length of the CDR3 is 10 residues.

The rearrangement uses TRBV30 and TRBJ2-3, with 10 bases matching TRBD2. CDR3 length: 14 amino acids. Germline V CDR1 and CDR2: GTSNPN, SVGIG (reference sequence). Trimming took 2 bases from V and 4 from J; bases not matched to a gene: 3. CDR3 nucleotide sequence: TGTGCCTGGAGTATGGGGACTAGCGCAGATACGCAGTATTTT. Its protein product is CAWSMGTSADTQYF.

The chain recombines TRBV19 with TRBJ1-2; possibly TRBD1 for D (5 bases). From germline, CDR1 is LNHDA and CDR2 SQIVND (reference sequence). V was shortened by 3 bases and J by 2 bases, with 13 bases between the two germline ends. The CDR3 sequence is 15 residues long. As DNA, the CDR3 is TGTGCCAGTAGTATGGGACTGACGGGAAACTATGGCTACACCTTC. Translation gives CASSMGLTGNYGYTF.

V gene TRBV10-2 combines with J gene TRBJ1-1; 8 nucleotides agree with TRBD1. The CDR3 runs to 13 residues. J gave up 4 bases and V 6 bases, and 4 bases lay outside the gene matches. From germline, CDR1 is WSHSY and CDR2 SAAADI. CDR3 sequence (DNA): TGCGCCAGCAGCAGGGGGCTGGGCACTGAAGCTTTCTTT. Its translation is CASSRGLGTEAFF.

A remark on this clone: A read error is likely, as this CDR3 ends without the conserved phenylalanine or tryptophan. The chain couples TRBV4-1 to TRBJ2-7, with no clear D. This CDR3 region has 17 residues. V was shortened by 0 bases and J by 2 bases, with 17 bases between the two germline ends. Per the germline V gene, CDR1 is MGHRA and CDR2 is YSYEKL. The CDR3 protein is CASSQDRGSRLTYEQYL. The CDR3 DNA reads TGCGCCAGCAGCCAAGATCGCGGTAGCAGACTTACCTACGAGCAGTACCTC.

The rearrangement joins TRBV11-3 to TRBJ1-1; TRBD1 matches 7 bases. The CDR3 sequence is 15 residues long. The V segment lost 3 bases and the J segment 6 bases; nucleotides outside the gene matches: 10. CDR1 and CDR2 (germline): SGHNT, YENEEA. Written as DNA, the CDR3 is TGTGCCAGCAGCTTTAGACAGGGTTCATTCGCTGAAGCTTTCTTT. It specifies CASSFRQGSFAEAFF. Supplemented by reference TRBV11-3 and TRBJ1-1, the full variable domain reads EAGVVQSPRYKIIEKKQPVAFWCNPISGHNTLYWYLQNLGQGPELLIRYENEEAVDDSQLPKDRFSAERLKGVDSTLKIQPAELGDSAVYLCASSFRQGSFAEAFFGQGTRLTVV.

This clone was counted between two and nine times. This rearrangement joins TRBV30 to TRBJ2-7; maybe TRBD1 (6 bases). The germline gives CDR1 GTSNPN, CDR2 SVGIG (reference sequence). V gave up 0 bases and J gave up 8 bases, with 11 bases separating them. CDR3 length: 12 amino acids. CDR3 DNA: TGTGCCTGGAGTGTGAGGGGGACCAAGCAGTACTTC. It yields the protein CAWSVRGTKQYF.

This chain joins TRBV30 and TRBJ1-5; D gene unclear. CDR3 length: 14 amino acids. Germline CDR1 GTSNPN, CDR2 SVGIG (reference sequence). V gave up 1 base and J gave up 0 bases, with 7 bases separating them. The CDR3 protein is CAWSGAFSNQPQHF. The DNA of the CDR3 is TGTGCCTGGAGTGGCGCTTTTAGCAATCAGCCCCAGCATTTT. Looking up the rest from reference TRBV30 and TRBJ1-5 gives the full variable domain: SQTIHQWPATLVQPVGSPLSLECTVEGTSNPNLYWYRQAAGRGLQLLFYSVGIGQISSEVPQNLSASRPQDRQFILSSKKLLLSDSGFYLCAWSGAFSNQPQHFGDGTRLSIL.

J is TRBJ2-2 and V is TRBV19; no reliable D call. Germline CDR1 is LNHDA and CDR2 is SQIVND (reference sequence). The CDR3 has 14 amino acids. Trimming removed 9 bases at V and 5 bases at J, with 16 bases between. CDR3 sequence reads: CASTTDGETGELFF. CDR3 nucleotide sequence: TGTGCCAGCACGACTGACGGAGAGACCGGGGAGCTGTTTTTT.

The chain joins TRBV6-6 to TRBJ1-2; 7 bases line up with TRBD1. CDR1 MNHNY and CDR2 SVGAGI come from the germline V gene (reference sequence). CDR3 length: 16 amino acids. The V gene end was trimmed by 8 bases and the J gene end by 0 bases; junction bases not matched to a gene: 12. CDR3 bases: TGTGCCAGCGAGACTAACAGGGGAGTGGCTAACTATGGCTACACCTTC. It codes for CASETNRGVANYGYTF.

The chain links TRBV19 to TRBJ1-5; tentatively, D is TRBD1 (6 bases). V lost 7 bases and J lost 5, with 15 bases in between. Per germline, CDR1 LNHDA and CDR2 SQIVND (reference sequence). The CDR3 extends over 14 amino acids. The CDR3 DNA follows: TGTGCCAGTACTAAACAGGGTGTGCATCAGCCCCAGCATTTT. Translated, it gives CASTKQGVHQPQHF. The full variable domain, rest sourced from reference TRBV19 and TRBJ1-5, is DGGITQSPKYLFRKEGQNVTLSCEQNLNHDAMYWYRQDPGQGLRLIYYSQIVNDFQKGDIAEGYSVSREKKESFPLTVTSAQKNPTAFYLCASTKQGVHQPQHFGDGTRLSIL.

The chain has TRBV6-5 and TRBJ2-3; D remains unclear. The germline V and J ends were trimmed by 2 bases and 2 bases, with 11 bases remaining between them. This CDR3 is built from 15 residues. The germline gives CDR1 MNHEY, CDR2 SVGAGI. The CDR3 coding sequence is TGTGCCAGCAGTTACGGGCCATCAGCCACAGATACGCAGTATTTT. Residues: CASSYGPSATDTQYF.

V and J are TRBV2 and TRBJ1-1, with 7 bases lining up with TRBD1. Germline values: CDR1 SNHLY, CDR2 FYNNEI. The CDR3 spans 14 residues. V shed 6 bases, J shed 3 bases, and the junction held 7 bases outside the gene matches. The DNA of the CDR3 is TGTGCCAGCAGGAGGACAGGACGGGACACTGAAGCTTTCTTT. Translated, it gives CASRRTGRDTEAFF.